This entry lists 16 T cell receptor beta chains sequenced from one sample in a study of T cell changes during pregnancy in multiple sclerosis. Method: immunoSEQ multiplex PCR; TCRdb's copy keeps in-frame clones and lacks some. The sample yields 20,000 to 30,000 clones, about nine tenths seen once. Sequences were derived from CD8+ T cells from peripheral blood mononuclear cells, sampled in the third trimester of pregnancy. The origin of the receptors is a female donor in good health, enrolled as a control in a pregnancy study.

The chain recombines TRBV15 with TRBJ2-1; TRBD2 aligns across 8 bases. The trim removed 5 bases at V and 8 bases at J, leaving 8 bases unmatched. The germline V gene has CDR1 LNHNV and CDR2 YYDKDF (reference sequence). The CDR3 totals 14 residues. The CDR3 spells CATSGIAGPDEQFF. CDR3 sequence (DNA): TGTGCCACCAGCGGAATAGCGGGGCCCGATGAGCAGTTCTTC. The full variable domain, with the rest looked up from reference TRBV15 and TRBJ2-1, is DAMVIQNPRYQVTQFGKPVTLSCSQTLNHNVMYWYQQKSSQAPKLLFHYYDKDFNNEADTPDNFQSRRPNTSFCFLDIRSPGLGDTAMYLCATSGIAGPDEQFFGPGTRLTVL.

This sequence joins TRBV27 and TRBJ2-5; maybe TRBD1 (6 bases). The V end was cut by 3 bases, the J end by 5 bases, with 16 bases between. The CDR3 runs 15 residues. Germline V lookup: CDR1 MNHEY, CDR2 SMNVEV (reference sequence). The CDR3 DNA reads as TGTGCCAGCAGTTTCAATTCAGGGGCGAGGGAGACCCAGTACTTC. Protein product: CASSFNSGARETQYF.

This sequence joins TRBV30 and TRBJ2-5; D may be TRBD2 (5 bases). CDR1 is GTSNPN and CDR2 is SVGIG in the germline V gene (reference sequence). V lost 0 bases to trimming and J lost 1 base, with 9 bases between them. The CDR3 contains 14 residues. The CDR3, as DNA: TGTGCCTGGAGTGTCTCGGGATTCCAAGAGACCCAGTACTTC. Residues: CAWSVSGFQETQYF. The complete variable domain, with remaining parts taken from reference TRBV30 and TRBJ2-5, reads SQTIHQWPATLVQPVGSPLSLECTVEGTSNPNLYWYRQAAGRGLQLLFYSVGIGQISSEVPQNLSASRPQDRQFILSSKKLLLSDSGFYLCAWSVSGFQETQYFGPGTRLLVL.

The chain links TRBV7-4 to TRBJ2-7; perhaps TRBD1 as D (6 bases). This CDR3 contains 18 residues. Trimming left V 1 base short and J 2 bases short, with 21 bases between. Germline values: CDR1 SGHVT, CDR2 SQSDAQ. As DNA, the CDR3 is TGTGCCAGCAGCTTAGAGGGGATTACAGGGAAAAGCGCCTACGAGCAGTACTTC. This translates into CASSLEGITGKSAYEQYF.

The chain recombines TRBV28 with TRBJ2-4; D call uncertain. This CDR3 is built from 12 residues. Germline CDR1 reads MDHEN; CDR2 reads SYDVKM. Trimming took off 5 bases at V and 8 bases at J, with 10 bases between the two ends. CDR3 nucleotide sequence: TGTGCCAGCAGTGATTGGCTTTACATTCAGTACTTC. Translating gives CASSDWLYIQYF.

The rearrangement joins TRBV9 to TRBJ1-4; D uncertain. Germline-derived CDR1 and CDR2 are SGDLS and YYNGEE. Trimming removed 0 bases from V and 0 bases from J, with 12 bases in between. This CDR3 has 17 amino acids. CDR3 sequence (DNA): TGTGCCAGCAGCGTAGGGGTGGCTGCGGCAACTAATGAAAAACTGTTTTTT. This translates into CASSVGVAAATNEKLFF.

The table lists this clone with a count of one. The CDR3, as DNA: TGTGCCAGCAGCGTAGGCGACCGCGAGGGCGAGCAGTACTTC. The encoded protein is CASSVGDREGEQYF. The chain combines TRBV9 with TRBJ2-7, with a tentative D call TRBD2 (5 bases). This CDR3 contains 14 residues. Germline V CDR1 and CDR2: SGDLS, YYNGEE. Trimming removed 0 bases from V and 6 bases from J, with 13 bases in between.

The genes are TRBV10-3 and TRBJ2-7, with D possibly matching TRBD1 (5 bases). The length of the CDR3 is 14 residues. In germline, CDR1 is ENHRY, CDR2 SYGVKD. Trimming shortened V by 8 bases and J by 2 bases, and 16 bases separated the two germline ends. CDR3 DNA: TGTGCCATCGGGTCTGGGGCAGTAACCTACGAGCAGTACTTC. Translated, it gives CAIGSGAVTYEQYF.

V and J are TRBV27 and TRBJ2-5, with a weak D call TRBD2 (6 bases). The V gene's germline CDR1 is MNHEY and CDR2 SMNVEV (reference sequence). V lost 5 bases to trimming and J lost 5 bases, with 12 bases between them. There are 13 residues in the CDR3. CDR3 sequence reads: CASSRGLGETQYF. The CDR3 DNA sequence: TGTGCCAGCAGTCGGGGGTTGGGGGAGACCCAGTACTTC.

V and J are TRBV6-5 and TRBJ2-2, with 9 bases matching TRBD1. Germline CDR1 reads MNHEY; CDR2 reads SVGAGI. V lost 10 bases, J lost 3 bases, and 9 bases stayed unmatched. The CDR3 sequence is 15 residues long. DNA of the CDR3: TGTGCCACCGCGCACGGACAGGGGTACACCGGGGAGCTGTTTTTT. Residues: CATAHGQGYTGELFF.

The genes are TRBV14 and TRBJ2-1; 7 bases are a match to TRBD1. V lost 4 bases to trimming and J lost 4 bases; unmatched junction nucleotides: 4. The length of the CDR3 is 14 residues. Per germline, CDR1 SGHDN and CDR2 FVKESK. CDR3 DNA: TGTGCCAGCAGCCTCGGGACAGTTTACAATGAGCAGTTCTTC. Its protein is CASSLGTVYNEQFF.

CDR3 bases: TGTGCCAGCAGTGTGGGACAGGGTGACGCCCAGCCCCAGCATTTT. It translates to CASSVGQGDAQPQHF. The V and J genes are TRBV6-1 and TRBJ1-5; 9 nucleotides line up with TRBD1. In germline, CDR1 is MNHNS, CDR2 SASEGT. After removal of 4 bases from V and 7 bases from J, the junction contained 8 bases not matched to a gene. The CDR3 contains 15 residues.

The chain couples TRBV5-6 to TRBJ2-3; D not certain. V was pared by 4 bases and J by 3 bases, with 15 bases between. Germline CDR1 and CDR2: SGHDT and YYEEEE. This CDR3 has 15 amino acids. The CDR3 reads CASSLGDTATDTQYF. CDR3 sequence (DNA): TGTGCCAGCAGCCTGGGCGACACTGCAACAGATACGCAGTATTTT.

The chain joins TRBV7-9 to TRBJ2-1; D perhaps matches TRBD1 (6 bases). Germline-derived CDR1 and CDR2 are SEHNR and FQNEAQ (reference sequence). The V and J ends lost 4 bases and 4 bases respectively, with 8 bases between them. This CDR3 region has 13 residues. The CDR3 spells CASSSTGYNEQFF. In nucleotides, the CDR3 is TGTGCCAGCAGCTCCACAGGGTACAATGAGCAGTTCTTC.

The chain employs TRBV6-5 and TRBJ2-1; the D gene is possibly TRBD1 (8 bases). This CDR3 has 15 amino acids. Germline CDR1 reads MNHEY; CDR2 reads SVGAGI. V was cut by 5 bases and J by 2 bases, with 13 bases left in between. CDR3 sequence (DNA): TGTGCCAGCAGTATACAGGGGGGGACCTACAATGAGCAGTTCTTC. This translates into CASSIQGGTYNEQFF.

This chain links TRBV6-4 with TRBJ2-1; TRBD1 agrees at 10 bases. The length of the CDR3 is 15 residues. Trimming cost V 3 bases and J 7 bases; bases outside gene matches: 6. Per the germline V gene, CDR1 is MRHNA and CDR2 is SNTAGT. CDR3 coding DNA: TGTGCCAGCAGTGATTCACGGACAGGGGGTAATGAGCAGTTCTTC. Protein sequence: CASSDSRTGGNEQFF.